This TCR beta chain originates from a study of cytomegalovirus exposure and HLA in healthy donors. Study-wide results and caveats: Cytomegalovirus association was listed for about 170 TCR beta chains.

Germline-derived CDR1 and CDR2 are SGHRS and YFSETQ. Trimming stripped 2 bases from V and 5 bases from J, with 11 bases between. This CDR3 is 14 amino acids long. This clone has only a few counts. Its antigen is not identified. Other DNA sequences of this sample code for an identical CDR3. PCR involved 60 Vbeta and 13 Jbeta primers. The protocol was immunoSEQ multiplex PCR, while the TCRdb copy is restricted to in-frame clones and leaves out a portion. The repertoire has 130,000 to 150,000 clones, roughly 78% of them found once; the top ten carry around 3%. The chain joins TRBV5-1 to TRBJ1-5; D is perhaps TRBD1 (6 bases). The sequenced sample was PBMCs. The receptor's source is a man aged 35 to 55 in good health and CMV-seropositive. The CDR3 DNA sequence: TGCGCCAGCAGCTTACAGGGCTCCGATCAGCCCCAGCATTTT. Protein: CASSLQGSDQPQHF.